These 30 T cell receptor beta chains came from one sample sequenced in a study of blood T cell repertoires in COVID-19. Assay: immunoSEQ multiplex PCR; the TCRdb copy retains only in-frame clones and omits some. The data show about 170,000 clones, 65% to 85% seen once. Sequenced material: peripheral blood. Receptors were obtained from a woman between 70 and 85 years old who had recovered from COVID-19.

CDR3 in DNA: TGTGCCAGCAGCCAAGGACACATGCGACACTATGGCTACACCTTC. Its protein is CASSQGHMRHYGYTF. The rearrangement joins TRBV4-2 to TRBJ1-2; D is uncertain. CDR3 length: 15 residues. The germline V gene encodes CDR1 LGHNA and CDR2 YNFKEQ. Trimming took off 1 base at V and 3 bases at J, with 12 bases between the two ends.

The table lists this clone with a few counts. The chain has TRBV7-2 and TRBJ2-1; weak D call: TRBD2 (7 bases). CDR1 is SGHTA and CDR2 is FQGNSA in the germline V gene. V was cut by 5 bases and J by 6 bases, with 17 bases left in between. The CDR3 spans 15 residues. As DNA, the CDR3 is TGTGCCAGCAGCCCCCGAAGGGGGGGTCCCAATGAGCAGTTCTTC. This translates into CASSPRRGGPNEQFF.

The CDR3 bases are TGTGCCAGCAGTCAGGAAGGGGTCGGCACTGAAGCTTTCTTT. This encodes CASSQEGVGTEAFF. The chain combines TRBV6-4 with TRBJ1-1; the D gene is possibly TRBD1 (5 bases). The germline gives CDR1 MRHNA, CDR2 SNTAGT. The ends were cut back, 5 bases at V and 4 bases at J, with 14 bases in the middle. The CDR3 consists of 14 residues.

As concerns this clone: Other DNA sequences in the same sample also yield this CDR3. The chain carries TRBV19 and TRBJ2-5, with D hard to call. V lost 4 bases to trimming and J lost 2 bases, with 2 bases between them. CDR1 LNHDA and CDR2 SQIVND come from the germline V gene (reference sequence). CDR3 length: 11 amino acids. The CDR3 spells CASSTQETQYF. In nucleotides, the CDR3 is TGTGCCAGTAGTACACAAGAGACCCAGTACTTC.

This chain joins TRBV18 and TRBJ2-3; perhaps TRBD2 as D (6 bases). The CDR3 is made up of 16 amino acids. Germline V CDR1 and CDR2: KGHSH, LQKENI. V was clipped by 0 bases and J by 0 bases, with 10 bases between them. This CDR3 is CASSPPRGGSTDTQYF. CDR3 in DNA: TGTGCCAGCTCACCACCGCGGGGCGGCAGCACAGATACGCAGTATTTT.

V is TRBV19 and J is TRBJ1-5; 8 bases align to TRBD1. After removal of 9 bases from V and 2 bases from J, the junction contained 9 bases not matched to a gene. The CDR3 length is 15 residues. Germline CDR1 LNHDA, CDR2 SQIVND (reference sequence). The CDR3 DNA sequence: TGTGCCAGCCGACGGACAGGGACGGGCAATCAGCCCCAGCATTTT. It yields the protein CASRRTGTGNQPQHF.

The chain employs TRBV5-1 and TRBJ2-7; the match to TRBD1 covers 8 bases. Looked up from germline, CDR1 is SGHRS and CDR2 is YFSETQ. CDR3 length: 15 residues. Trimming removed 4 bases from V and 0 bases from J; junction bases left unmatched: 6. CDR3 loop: CASSLRQGFSYEQYF. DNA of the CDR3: TGCGCCAGCAGCCTAAGACAGGGGTTCTCCTACGAGCAGTACTTC.

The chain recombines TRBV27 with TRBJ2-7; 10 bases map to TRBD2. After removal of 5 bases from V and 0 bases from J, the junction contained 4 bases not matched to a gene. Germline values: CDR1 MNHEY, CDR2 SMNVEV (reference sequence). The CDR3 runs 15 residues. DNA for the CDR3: TGTGCCAGCAGTCCCGGACTAGCGGTCTCCTACGAGCAGTACTTC. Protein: CASSPGLAVSYEQYF.

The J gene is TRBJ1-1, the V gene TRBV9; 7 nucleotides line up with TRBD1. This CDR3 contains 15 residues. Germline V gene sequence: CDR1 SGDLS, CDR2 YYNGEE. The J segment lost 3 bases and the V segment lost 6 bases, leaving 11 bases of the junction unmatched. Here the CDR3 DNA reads TGTGCCAGCACCCCAATTGACAGGGTGGACACTGAAGCTTTCTTT. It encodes CASTPIDRVDTEAFF. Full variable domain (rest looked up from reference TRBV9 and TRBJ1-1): DSGVTQTPKHLITATGQRVTLRCSPRSGDLSVYWYQQSLDQGLQFLIQYYNGEERAKGNILERFSAQQFPDLHSELNLSSLELGDSALYFCASTPIDRVDTEAFFGQGTRLTVV.

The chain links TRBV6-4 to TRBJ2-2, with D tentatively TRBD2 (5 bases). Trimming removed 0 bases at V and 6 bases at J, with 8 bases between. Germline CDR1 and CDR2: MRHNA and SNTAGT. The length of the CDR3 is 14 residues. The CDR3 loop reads CASSDSMEAGELFF. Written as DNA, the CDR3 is TGTGCCAGCAGTGACTCGATGGAGGCCGGGGAGCTGTTTTTT.

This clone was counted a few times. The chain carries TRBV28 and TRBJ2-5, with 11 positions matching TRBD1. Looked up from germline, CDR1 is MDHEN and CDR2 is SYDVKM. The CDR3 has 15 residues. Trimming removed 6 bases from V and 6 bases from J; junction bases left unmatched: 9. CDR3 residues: CASSHAGTGGKTQYF. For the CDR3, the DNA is TGTGCCAGCAGCCATGCCGGGACAGGGGGAAAGACCCAGTACTTC.

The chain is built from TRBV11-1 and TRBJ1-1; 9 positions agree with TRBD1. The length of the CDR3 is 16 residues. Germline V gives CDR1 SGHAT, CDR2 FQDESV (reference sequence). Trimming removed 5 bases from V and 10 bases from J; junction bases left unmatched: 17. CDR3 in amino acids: CASSRRSGTGHGGAFF. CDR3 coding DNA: TGTGCCAGCAGCCGTAGATCCGGGACAGGGCACGGGGGAGCTTTCTTT.

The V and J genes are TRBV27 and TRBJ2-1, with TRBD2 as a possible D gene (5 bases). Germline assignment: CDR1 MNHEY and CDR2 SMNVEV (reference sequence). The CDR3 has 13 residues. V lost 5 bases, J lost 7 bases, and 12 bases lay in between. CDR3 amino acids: CASSPHWENEQFF. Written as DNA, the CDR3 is TGTGCCAGCAGTCCCCACTGGGAGAATGAGCAGTTCTTC.

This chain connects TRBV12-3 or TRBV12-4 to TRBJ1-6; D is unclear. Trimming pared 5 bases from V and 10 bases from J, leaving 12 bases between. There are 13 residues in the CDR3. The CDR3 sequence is CASSADGISPLHF. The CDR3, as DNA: TGTGCCAGCAGTGCGGACGGGATCTCACCCCTCCACTTT.

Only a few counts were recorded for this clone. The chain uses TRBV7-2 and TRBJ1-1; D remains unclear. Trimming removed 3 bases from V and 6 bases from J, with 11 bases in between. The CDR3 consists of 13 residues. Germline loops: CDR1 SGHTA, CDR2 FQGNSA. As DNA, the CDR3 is TGTGCCAGCAGCTTCTCCGAGGGCTCTGAAGCTTTCTTT. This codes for CASSFSEGSEAFF. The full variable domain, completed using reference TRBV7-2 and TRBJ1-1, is GAGVSQSPSNKVTEKGKDVELRCDPISGHTALYWYRQSLGQGLEFLIYFQGNSAPDKSGLPSDRFSAERTGGSVSTLTIQRTQQEDSAVYLCASSFSEGSEAFFGQGTRLTVV.

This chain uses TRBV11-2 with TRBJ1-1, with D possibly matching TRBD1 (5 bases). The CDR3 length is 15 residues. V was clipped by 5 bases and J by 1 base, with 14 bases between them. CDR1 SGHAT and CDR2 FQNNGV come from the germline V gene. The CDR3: CASSPFLGGNTEAFF. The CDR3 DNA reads TGTGCCAGCAGCCCATTCTTGGGGGGGAACACTGAAGCTTTCTTT.

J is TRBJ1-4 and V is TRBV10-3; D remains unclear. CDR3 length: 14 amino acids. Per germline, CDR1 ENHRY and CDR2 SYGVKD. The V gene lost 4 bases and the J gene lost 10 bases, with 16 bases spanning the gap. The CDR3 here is CAISATVGDVKLFF. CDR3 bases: TGTGCCATCAGTGCGACCGTCGGGGATGTAAAACTGTTTTTT.

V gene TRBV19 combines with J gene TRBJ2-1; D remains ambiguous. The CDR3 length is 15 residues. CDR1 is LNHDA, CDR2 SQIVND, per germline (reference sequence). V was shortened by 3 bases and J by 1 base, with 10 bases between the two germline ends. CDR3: CASSIFVLSYNEQFF. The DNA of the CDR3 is TGTGCCAGTAGTATTTTTGTTCTGTCCTACAATGAGCAGTTCTTC.

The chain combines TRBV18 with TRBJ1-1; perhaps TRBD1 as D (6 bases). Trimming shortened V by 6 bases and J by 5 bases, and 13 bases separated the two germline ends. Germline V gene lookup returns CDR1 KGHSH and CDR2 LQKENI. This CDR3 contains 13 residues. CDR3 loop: CASSAGQGTEAFF. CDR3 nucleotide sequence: TGTGCCAGCTCGGCCGGCCAGGGGACTGAAGCTTTCTTT.

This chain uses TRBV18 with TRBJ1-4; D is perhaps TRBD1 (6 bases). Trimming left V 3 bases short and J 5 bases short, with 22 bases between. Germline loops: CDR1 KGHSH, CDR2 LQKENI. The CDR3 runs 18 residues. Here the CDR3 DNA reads TGTGCCAGCTCACCCAACAGGGCCCGGTTACTACCGAATGAAAAACTGTTTTTT. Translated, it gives CASSPNRARLLPNEKLFF.

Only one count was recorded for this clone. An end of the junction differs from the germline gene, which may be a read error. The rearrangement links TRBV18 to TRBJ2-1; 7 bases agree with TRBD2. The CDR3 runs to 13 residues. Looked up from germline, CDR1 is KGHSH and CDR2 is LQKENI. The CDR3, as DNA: TGTGCCAGCTCACCAGGGGGGGGAGACAGCGCGCTCTTC. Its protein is CASSPGGGDSALF.

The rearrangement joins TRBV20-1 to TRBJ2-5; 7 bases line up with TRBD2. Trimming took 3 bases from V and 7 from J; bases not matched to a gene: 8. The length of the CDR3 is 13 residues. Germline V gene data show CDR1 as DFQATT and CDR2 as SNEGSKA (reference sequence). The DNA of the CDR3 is TGCAGTGCTAGTGCGGGACGCGGGGGGACCCAGTACTTC. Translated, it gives CSASAGRGGTQYF.

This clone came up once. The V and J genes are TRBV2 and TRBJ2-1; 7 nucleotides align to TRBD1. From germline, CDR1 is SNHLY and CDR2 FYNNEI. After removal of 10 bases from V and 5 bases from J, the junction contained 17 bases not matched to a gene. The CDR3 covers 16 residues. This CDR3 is CATPGTEFFRNNEQFF. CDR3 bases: TGTGCCACCCCCGGGACAGAATTTTTTCGAAACAATGAGCAGTTCTTC.

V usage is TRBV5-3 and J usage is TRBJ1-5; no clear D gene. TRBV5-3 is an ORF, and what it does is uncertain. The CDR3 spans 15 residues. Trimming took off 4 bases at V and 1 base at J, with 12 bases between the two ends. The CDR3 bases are TGTGCCAGAAGCCGTACACCGGGGAGCAATCAGCCCCAGCATTTT. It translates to CARSRTPGSNQPQHF.

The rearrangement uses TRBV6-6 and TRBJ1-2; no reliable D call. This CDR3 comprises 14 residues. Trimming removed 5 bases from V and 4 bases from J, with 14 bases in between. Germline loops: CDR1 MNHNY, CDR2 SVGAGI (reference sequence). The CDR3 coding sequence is TGTGCCAGCAGTGGAGGGAGGTCGGGCTATGGCTACACCTTC. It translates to CASSGGRSGYGYTF.

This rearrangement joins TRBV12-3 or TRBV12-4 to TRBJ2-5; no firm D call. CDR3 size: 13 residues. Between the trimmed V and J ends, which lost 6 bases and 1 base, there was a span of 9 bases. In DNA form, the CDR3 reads TGTGCCAGCAGCTCATACTCCCAAGAGACCCAGTACTTC. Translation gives CASSSYSQETQYF.

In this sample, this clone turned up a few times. The CDR3 DNA sequence: TGCGCCAGCAGTGAGCCCTCGGGATTTGGCGGAGCTTTCTTT. It is translated as CASSEPSGFGGAFF. The rearrangement links TRBV10-2 to TRBJ1-1; no clear D. Per germline, CDR1 WSHSY and CDR2 SAAADI. V dropped 2 bases and J dropped 10 bases, with 17 bases sitting between them. The CDR3 has 14 residues.

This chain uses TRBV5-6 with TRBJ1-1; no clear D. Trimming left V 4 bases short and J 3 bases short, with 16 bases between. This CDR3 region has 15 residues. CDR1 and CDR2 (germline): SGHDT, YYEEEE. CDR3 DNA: TGTGCCAGCAGCCCGGATCCTTGGGGAGACACTGAAGCTTTCTTT. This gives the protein CASSPDPWGDTEAFF.

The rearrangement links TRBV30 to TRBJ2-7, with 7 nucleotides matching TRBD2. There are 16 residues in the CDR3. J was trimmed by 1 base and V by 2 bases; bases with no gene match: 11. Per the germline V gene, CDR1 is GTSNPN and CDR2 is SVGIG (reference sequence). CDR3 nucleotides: TGTGCCTGGAGTCGGCGAGGCACTAGCGCGTCCTACGAGCAGTACTTC. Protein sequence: CAWSRRGTSASYEQYF.

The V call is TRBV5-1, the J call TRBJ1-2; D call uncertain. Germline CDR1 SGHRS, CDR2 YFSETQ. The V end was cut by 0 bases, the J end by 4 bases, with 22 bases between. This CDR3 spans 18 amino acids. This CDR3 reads CASSLAVSAAPHGYGYTF. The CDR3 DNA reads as TGCGCCAGCAGCTTGGCGGTATCTGCGGCCCCCCATGGCTATGGCTACACCTTC.